This is a list of T cell receptor beta chains from one sample in a study of persistence of HIV-infected CD4 T cells. Their antigens are not known. TCRdb keeps only in-frame clones here, not all; method: immunoSEQ multiplex PCR. The sample shows 25,000 to 35,000 clones, roughly four fifths of them seen only once. The starting material was CD4+ T cells sorted from PBMCs after 18-hour stimulation, obtained from a patient who received antiretroviral therapy. The receptor source for this set is an adult man with HIV who was CMV-seropositive. Each CDR3 is given with its conserved first and last residue. D genes are given only for firm matches. Rows may omit the clone size; those that give it use once, few, many or a size class.

j_call,clone_size,d_call,v_call,cdr3_aa,cdr3_nt
TRBJ1-5,few,NA,TRBV15,CATSGNSRVGQPQHF,TGTGCCACCAGCGGAAATTCCAGGGTAGGTCAGCCCCAGCATTTT
TRBJ1-6,few,TRBD1,TRBV18,CASSPGQVNSPLHF,TGTGCCAGCTCACCGGGACAGGTTAATTCACCCCTCCACTTT
TRBJ1-2,NA,NA,TRBV3-1/TRBV3-2,CASSPKGLTPYGYTF,TGTGCCAGCAGCCCAAAGGGCCTGACCCCCTATGGCTACACCTTC
TRBJ2-7,NA,NA,TRBV2,CASAGTRVGYEQYF,TGTGCCAGCGCCGGGACGCGGGTTGGCTACGAGCAGTACTTC
TRBJ1-3,NA,NA,TRBV2,CASTNPPRNTIYF,TGTGCCAGCACCAACCCCCCAAGGAACACCATATATTTT
TRBJ2-1,NA,NA,TRBV18,CASSPEVEQFF,TGTGCCAGCTCACCGGAAGTCGAGCAGTTCTTC
TRBJ1-4,NA,NA,TRBV28,CASSSGGSFSEKLFF,TGTGCCAGCAGCTCCGGCGGGTCGTTTTCGGAAAAACTGTTTTTT
TRBJ2-1,NA,NA,TRBV20-1,CSATVNEQFF,TGCAGTGCTACAGTCAATGAGCAGTTCTTC
TRBJ2-3,NA,NA,TRBV7-2,CASSLRGGITDTQYF,TGTGCCAGCAGCTTACGGGGCGGGATCACAGATACGCAGTATTTT
TRBJ2-2,NA,NA,TRBV27,CASSFSAGANTGELFF,TGTGCCAGCAGTTTCTCGGCAGGGGCGAACACCGGGGAGCTGTTTTTT
TRBJ1-2,NA,NA,TRBV11-1,CASSPGRNYGYTF,TGTGCCAGCAGCCCGGGACGGAACTATGGCTACACCTTC
TRBJ1-2,NA,NA,TRBV19,CASSIDRYGYTF,TGTGCCAGTAGTATAGATCGGTATGGCTACACCTTC
TRBJ1-4,NA,NA,TRBV7-9,CASSTGTVEKLFF,TGTGCCAGCAGCACAGGCACGGTGGAAAAACTGTTTTTT
TRBJ2-1,NA,TRBD2,TRBV6-5,CASATSGGARNEQFF,TGTGCCAGCGCTACTAGCGGGGGGGCTAGAAATGAGCAGTTCTTC
TRBJ2-7,NA,NA,TRBV18,CASSPVREGREQYF,TGTGCCAGCTCACCAGTGAGGGAAGGGAGAGAGCAGTACTTC
TRBJ2-3,NA,TRBD2,TRBV2,CASSMAGGTDTQYF,TGTGCCAGCAGTATGGCGGGGGGCACAGATACGCAGTATTTT
TRBJ1-6,NA,TRBD1,TRBV6-5,CASSYGQGNSPLHF,TGTGCCAGCAGTTACGGACAGGGCAATTCACCCCTCCACTTT
TRBJ2-1,NA,NA,TRBV20-1,CSASFARRGFF,TGCAGTGCTAGTTTCGCGCGAAGGGGGTTCTTC
TRBJ1-3,NA,NA,TRBV7-6,CASSSPGVGNTIYF,TGTGCCAGCAGCTCTCCAGGGGTTGGAAACACCATATATTTT
TRBJ1-3,NA,NA,TRBV3-1/TRBV3-2,CASSQVAVRGGTIYF,TGTGCCAGCAGCCAAGTGGCGGTAAGGGGCGGCACCATATATTTT
TRBJ1-6,medium-sized,NA,TRBV5-1,CASSLGDTNSPLHF,TGCGCCAGCAGCTTGGGCGATACTAATTCACCCCTCCACTTT
TRBJ2-1,NA,TRBD2,TRBV28,CASQAGGYNEQFF,TGTGCCAGCCAGGCGGGAGGTTACAATGAGCAGTTCTTC
TRBJ2-7,NA,NA,TRBV19,CASGTANYEQYF,TGTGCCAGTGGGACTGCTAACTACGAGCAGTACTTC
TRBJ1-4,NA,NA,TRBV4-2,CASSQADRNPEKLFF,TGTGCCAGCAGCCAAGCAGACCGTAACCCTGAAAAACTGTTTTTT
TRBJ2-3,NA,TRBD1,TRBV5-1,CASTGQTASTDTQYF,TGCGCCTCGACGGGACAGACCGCTAGCACAGATACGCAGTATTTT
TRBJ1-5,NA,TRBD1,TRBV19,CASSIESTGAQPQHF,TGTGCCAGTAGTATAGAGTCGACAGGGGCTCAGCCCCAGCATTTT
TRBJ1-6,NA,TRBD1,TRBV7-8,CASSTRQGGLSPLHF,TGTGCCAGCTCCACTCGACAGGGTGGACTTTCACCCCTCCACTTT
TRBJ1-2,NA,TRBD1,TRBV29-1,CSVIPGTGMDYGYTF,TGCAGCGTTATCCCCGGGACAGGGATGGACTATGGCTACACCTTC
TRBJ2-7,NA,TRBD1,TRBV29-1,CSVEGYRGSYEQYF,TGCAGCGTTGAGGGATACAGGGGATCCTACGAGCAGTACTTC
TRBJ1-4,once,TRBD1,TRBV27,CASSLQGGREKLFF,TGTGCCAGCAGTTTACAGGGGGGAAGAGAAAAACTGTTTTTT
TRBJ1-3,NA,NA,TRBV10-3,CAISKGTRGNLIGNTIYF,TGTGCCATCAGTAAAGGGACAAGGGGAAATCTTATTGGAAACACCATATATTTT
TRBJ1-2,NA,NA,TRBV28,CASSRTDTYGYTF,TGTGCCAGCAGTCGGACGGATACGTATGGCTACACCTTC
TRBJ2-3,NA,TRBD2,TRBV5-1,CASSSSGSSTDTQYF,TGCGCCAGCAGCTCGAGCGGGAGTAGCACAGATACGCAGTATTTT
TRBJ2-1,NA,NA,TRBV7-3,CASSLIRGPHEQFF,TGTGCCAGCAGCTTAATCCGGGGGCCCCATGAGCAGTTCTTC
TRBJ1-5,NA,TRBD1,TRBV6-1,CASSVILTGANQPQHF,TGTGCCAGCAGTGTTATCTTGACAGGGGCTAATCAGCCCCAGCATTTT
TRBJ2-6,NA,NA,TRBV7-3,CASSANPQGYSGANVLTF,TGTGCCAGCAGCGCAAACCCGCAGGGCTACTCTGGGGCCAACGTCCTGACTTTC
TRBJ1-5,NA,NA,TRBV19,CASSIQDGVKQPQHF,TGTGCCAGTAGTATTCAGGACGGAGTGAAGCAGCCCCAGCATTTT
TRBJ2-2,NA,NA,TRBV6-5,CASSYSLGGNTGELFF,TGTGCCAGCAGTTACTCTCTAGGGGGGAACACCGGGGAGCTGTTTTTT
TRBJ1-6,NA,NA,TRBV3-1/TRBV3-2,CASSQDAWANSPLHF,TGTGCCAGCAGCCAAGATGCCTGGGCTAATTCACCCCTCCACTTT
TRBJ1-2,NA,NA,TRBV28,CASSLVVGDGYTF,TGTGCCAGCAGTTTAGTAGTCGGGGATGGCTACACCTTC
TRBJ2-4,NA,NA,TRBV28,CAVTGRRGIQYF,TGTGCCGTAACAGGGCGGAGGGGCATTCAGTACTTC
TRBJ2-3,once,NA,TRBV7-9,CASSLGLDTDTQYF,TGTGCCAGCAGCTTAGGGCTAGACACAGATACGCAGTATTTT
TRBJ2-1,NA,TRBD2,TRBV20-1,CSASRAGGYNEQFF,TGCAGTGCTAGTAGGGCGGGGGGCTACAATGAGCAGTTCTTC
TRBJ1-6,NA,NA,TRBV10-2,CASSEYRSNSPLHF,TGCGCCAGCAGTGAGTACAGGAGTAATTCACCCCTCCACTTT
TRBJ1-1,NA,NA,TRBV5-4,CASRISGTSTHTEAFF,TGTGCCAGCAGGATATCCGGGACTTCCACCCACACTGAAGCTTTCTTT
TRBJ2-2,NA,NA,TRBV19,CASRWNVNTGELFF,TGTGCCAGTAGGTGGAACGTGAACACCGGGGAGCTGTTTTTT
TRBJ2-3,NA,TRBD2,TRBV10-2,CASSPGLLITDTQYF,TGCGCCAGCAGTCCGGGACTACTCATCACAGATACGCAGTATTTT
TRBJ1-1,few,TRBD1,TRBV24-1,CATSASGTGGADTEAFF,TGTGCCACCAGTGCCTCCGGGACAGGGGGCGCCGACACTGAAGCTTTCTTT
TRBJ2-3,few,TRBD2,TRBV10-1,CASSKRGLEDTQYF,TGCGCCAGCAGTAAGCGGGGACTCGAGGATACGCAGTATTTT
TRBJ1-2,few,NA,TRBV7-9,CASSRDRDGREGYTF,TGTGCCAGCAGCCGCGACCGGGACGGGAGAGAGGGCTACACCTTC
TRBJ2-1,NA,NA,TRBV5-1,CASSLAGGTGNEQFF,TGCGCCAGCAGCTTGGCCGGGGGCACTGGCAATGAGCAGTTCTTC
TRBJ2-3,NA,NA,TRBV24-1,CATSDPVGLGTDTQYF,TGTGCCACCAGTGATCCAGTTGGCTTAGGGACAGATACGCAGTATTTT
TRBJ2-1,NA,TRBD1,TRBV9,CASSATGTGNNEQFF,TGTGCCAGCAGCGCGACCGGGACAGGCAACAATGAGCAGTTCTTC